This T cell receptor (beta chain) was identified in a study of metastatic and nonmetastatic thyroid tumors. Study details: Where malignant and benign thyroid patients were concerned, repertoires were compared across blood and tumor or nodule tissue. Overall study findings and caveats: In blood and tumor, TCR beta diversity was reportedly significantly higher in malignant thyroid tumors than in benign nodules.

Source study methods: A classifier of distant metastasis in papillary thyroid cancer was built from CDR3 differences (across clinicopathological groups). TCRdb called clones again from the PCR reads with MiXCR. These V and J calls rely on TCRdb rather than the paper's analysis. The table includes 25,000 to 35,000 clones, approximately 25% detected once. At least ten counts were recorded for this clone. Antigen unknown. Thyroid surgery took place with no prior treatment in any patient. Germline values: CDR1 SQVTM, CDR2 ANQGSEA. The CDR3 has 15 residues. With 7 bases clipped from V and 3 bases from J, the junction kept 6 bases outside the gene matches.

The specimen was blood. The sequence was obtained from a female donor with papillary thyroid cancer or a benign thyroid nodule (not recorded which). Some clones in this sample may be carry-over from other donors' samples. J is TRBJ2-3 and V is TRBV29-1, with 14 bases that match TRBD2. CDR3 bases: TGCAGCGCAGGGACTAGCGGGAGTAGGACAGATACGCAGTATTTT. It translates to CSAGTSGSRTDTQYF.